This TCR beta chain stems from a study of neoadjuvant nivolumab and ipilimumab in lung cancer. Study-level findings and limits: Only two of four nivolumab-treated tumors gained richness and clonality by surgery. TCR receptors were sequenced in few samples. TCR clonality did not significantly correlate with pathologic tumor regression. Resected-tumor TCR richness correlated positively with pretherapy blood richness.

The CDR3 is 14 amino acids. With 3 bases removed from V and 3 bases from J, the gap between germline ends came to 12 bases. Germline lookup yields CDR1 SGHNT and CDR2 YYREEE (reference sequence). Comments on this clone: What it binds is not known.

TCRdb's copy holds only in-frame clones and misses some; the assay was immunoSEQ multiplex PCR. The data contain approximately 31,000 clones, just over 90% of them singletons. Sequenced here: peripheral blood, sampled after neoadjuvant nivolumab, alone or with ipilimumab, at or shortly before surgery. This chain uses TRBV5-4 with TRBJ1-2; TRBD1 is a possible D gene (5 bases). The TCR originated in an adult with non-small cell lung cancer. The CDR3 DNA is TGTGCCAGCAGCTGGCAGGGACGTGACTATGGCTACACCTTC. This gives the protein CASSWQGRDYGYTF. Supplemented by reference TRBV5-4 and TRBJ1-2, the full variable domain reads ETGVTQSPTHLIKTRGQQVTLRCSSQSGHNTVSWYQQALGQGPQFIFQYYREEENGRGNFPPRFSGLQFPNYSSELNVNALELDDSALYLCASSWQGRDYGYTFGSGTRLTVV.